This TCR beta chain was documented in a study of circulating tumor DNA in untreated peripheral T-cell lymphoma. Overall study findings and caveats: Tumor-specific clonotypes: identified in roughly 80% of patients, about 84% of baseline tissues.

This tumor tissue came from a pretreatment baseline collection. Sequencing used immunoSEQ multiplex PCR; TCRdb keeps in-frame clones, though not all of them. The sample has approximately 2,500 clones, roughly four fifths seen once; the top ten hold 25% to 35%. Concerning this clone: The antigen is unknown.

This CDR3 region has 17 residues. Trimming at V came to 5 bases and at J to 0 bases, leaving 6 bases not matched to a gene. The germline gives CDR1 SGHNT, CDR2 YENEEA. The sample consisted of tumor tissue. The chain uses TRBV11-3 and TRBJ2-4; 11 nucleotides match TRBD2. This receptor was identified in a human donor with peripheral T-cell lymphoma. The CDR3 nucleotides are TGTGCCAGCAGCACCACTAGCGGGAGTGCAGCCAAAAACATTCAGTACTTC. Its translation: CASSTTSGSAAKNIQYF.